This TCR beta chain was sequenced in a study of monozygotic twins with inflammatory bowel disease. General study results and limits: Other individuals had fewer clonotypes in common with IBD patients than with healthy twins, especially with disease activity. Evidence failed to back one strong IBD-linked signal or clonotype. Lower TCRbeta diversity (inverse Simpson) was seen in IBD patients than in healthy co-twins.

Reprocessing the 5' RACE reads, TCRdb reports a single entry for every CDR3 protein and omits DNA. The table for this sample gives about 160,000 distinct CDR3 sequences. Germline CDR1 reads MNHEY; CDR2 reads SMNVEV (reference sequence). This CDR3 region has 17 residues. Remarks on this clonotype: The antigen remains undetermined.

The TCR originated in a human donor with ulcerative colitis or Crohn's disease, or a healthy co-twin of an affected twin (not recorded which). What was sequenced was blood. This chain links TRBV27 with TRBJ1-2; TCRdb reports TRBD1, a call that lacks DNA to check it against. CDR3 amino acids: CASSLGAGTGVKDGYTF.